The T cell receptor beta chain under discussion was sequenced for a study of beta chain features in type 1 diabetes. In the study overall: All samples together contributed about 100,000,000 sorted cells for examination.

As every portion of the isolated RNA was reverse transcribed, the sequencing read expressed TCRB transcripts. The read count averaged around 3.6 million across naive, central memory and regulatory T cell samples. Generated by immunoSEQ multiplex PCR, the TCRdb table keeps only in-frame clones and is missing some. Found here are under 300,000 clones, 11% to 15% of them singletons; the top ten hold approximately 0.018%. On this clone: What it recognizes is unknown.

V was clipped by 2 bases and J by 3 bases; unmatched bases: 1. This CDR3 contains 13 residues. CDR1 is SGHRS and CDR2 is YFSETQ in the germline V gene. Study-wide results and caveats: Among patients with Type 1 diabetes, TCRB CDR3s were moderately but significantly shorter in every one of the four CD4+ subsets.

The sequencing sample was made of naive CD4+ T cells from blood. This TCR derives from a man under 40 with type 1 diabetes. The chain combines TRBV5-1 with TRBJ1-1; TRBD1 matches at 7 bases. In DNA form, the CDR3 reads TGCGCCAGCAGCTTCGGGACAGACACTGAAGCTTTCTTT. Translated, it gives CASSFGTDTEAFF.